The 29 T cell receptor beta chains below come from one sample, sequenced in a study of blood T cell repertoires in COVID-19. Measured with immunoSEQ multiplex PCR; TCRdb has only the in-frame clones, and not every one. The profile shows roughly 230,000 clones, just under 85% of them singletons. Sequencing input: peripheral blood. Every receptor here comes from a woman in her sixties or seventies with active or convalescent COVID-19.

V gene TRBV3-1 (or the pseudogene TRBV3-2) combines with J gene TRBJ1-3, with D hard to call. Trimming took 0 bases from V and 8 from J, leaving 11 bases between them. This CDR3 is built from 14 residues. Germline V gives CDR1 LGHDT, CDR2 YNNKEL (reference sequence). This CDR3 is CASSQDEGRDTIYF. The CDR3, as DNA: TGTGCCAGCAGCCAAGATGAGGGAAGGGACACCATATATTTT.

In this sample, this clone turned up a few times. The chain recombines TRBV19 with TRBJ1-2, with D perhaps TRBD1 (6 bases). Per the germline V gene, CDR1 is LNHDA and CDR2 is SQIVND (reference sequence). The CDR3 extends over 12 amino acids. Trimming stripped 7 bases from V and 6 bases from J, with 12 bases between. DNA for the CDR3: TGTGCCAGTACGTGGGGGCTCGATGGCTACACCTTC. Translating gives CASTWGLDGYTF.

This sequence joins TRBV7-8 and TRBJ1-1; 7 nucleotides align to TRBD1. CDR3 length: 14 residues. The V and J ends lost 8 bases and 4 bases, in that order; junction bases with no gene match: 10. The germline CDR1 and CDR2 sequences are SGHVS and FQNEAQ. The CDR3 DNA reads TGTGCCAGCGGCAACCGACAGGGAGGCACTGAAGCTTTCTTT. Amino acid sequence: CASGNRQGGTEAFF.

The chain carries TRBV3-1 (or the pseudogene TRBV3-2) and TRBJ2-7, with 8 bases identical to TRBD1. The CDR3 has 17 residues. Germline V gene sequence: CDR1 LGHDT, CDR2 YNNKEL (reference sequence). V trimming: 0 bases; J trimming: 4 bases; junction bases outside the gene matches: 11. The CDR3 is CASSQDWSPGTGYEQYF. In nucleotides, the CDR3 is TGTGCCAGCAGCCAAGATTGGTCCCCGGGGACAGGATACGAGCAGTACTTC.

The chain has TRBV10-3 and TRBJ1-5, with no clear D. Germline lookup yields CDR1 ENHRY and CDR2 SYGVKD. Trimming took off 5 bases at V and 2 bases at J, with 7 bases between the two ends. CDR3 length: 13 amino acids. This chain's CDR3 is CAISSSGNQPQHF. The CDR3 nucleotides read TGTGCCATCAGTTCGAGTGGCAATCAGCCCCAGCATTTT.

The V and J genes are TRBV27 and TRBJ1-2; 7 bases align to TRBD1. J lost 8 bases, V lost 10 bases, and 22 bases had no gene match. The germline CDR1 and CDR2 sequences are MNHEY and SMNVEV (reference sequence). CDR3 size: 16 residues. CDR3 protein: CATSFIGLQGKQGYTF. CDR3 in DNA: TGTGCCACATCGTTTATAGGGCTACAGGGGAAGCAGGGCTACACCTTC.

Points on this clone: Germline is not matched at one junction end, which may reflect a read error. The genes are TRBV18 and TRBJ1-5; D not resolved. Germline V gives CDR1 KGHSH, CDR2 LQKENI. The CDR3 is 13 residues long. CDR3 coding DNA: TGTGCCAGCTCACCCGGTTTCAATCAGGCCCAGCATTTT. This encodes CASSPGFNQAQHF.

The chain carries TRBV10-3 and TRBJ2-1; tentative D call: TRBD1 (6 bases). This CDR3 has 14 residues. Trimming took off 4 bases at V and 6 bases at J, with 13 bases between the two ends. From germline, CDR1 is ENHRY and CDR2 SYGVKD. CDR3 loop: CAISVGADSNEQFF. Here the CDR3 DNA reads TGTGCCATCAGTGTGGGGGCGGACAGCAATGAGCAGTTCTTC.

The gene calls are TRBV11-2 and TRBJ2-2; 9 bases map to TRBD2. J was trimmed by 1 base and V by 0 bases; bases with no gene match: 3. CDR1 is SGHAT, CDR2 FQNNGV, per germline. This CDR3 has 17 residues. This CDR3 reads CASSLDVTSGNTGELFF. In DNA, the CDR3 is TGTGCCAGCAGCTTAGATGTGACTAGCGGGAACACCGGGGAGCTGTTTTTT. Supplemented by reference TRBV11-2 and TRBJ2-2, the full variable domain reads EAGVAQSPRYKIIEKRQSVAFWCNPISGHATLYWYQQILGQGPKLLIQFQNNGVVDDSQLPKDRFSAERLKGVDSTLKIQPAKLEDSAVYLCASSLDVTSGNTGELFFGEGSRLTVL.

V is TRBV13 and J is TRBJ2-1; 9 nucleotides line up with TRBD1. The CDR3 extends over 19 amino acids. Looked up from germline, CDR1 is PRHDT and CDR2 is FYEKMQ (reference sequence). The V segment lost 4 bases and the J segment 7 bases; nucleotides outside the gene matches: 20. For the CDR3, the DNA is TGTGCCAGCAGCTCAGCTTACGGACAGGGGTGGAATTTGGTAAATGAGCAGTTCTTC. This encodes CASSSAYGQGWNLVNEQFF.

V is TRBV2 and J is TRBJ1-4, with 7 bases aligning to TRBD1. The length of the CDR3 is 14 residues. The junction had 5 bases not matched to a gene; V was cut back by 6 bases and J by 4 bases. Germline CDR1 reads SNHLY; CDR2 reads FYNNEI. CDR3 sequence (DNA): TGTGCCAGCAGAGCCGACAGGGTTAATGAAAAACTGTTTTTT. Its protein product is CASRADRVNEKLFF.

V is TRBV2 and J is TRBJ1-1; D gene uncertain. CDR1 and CDR2 from the germline V gene are SNHLY and FYNNEI. Trimming shortened V by 4 bases and J by 0 bases, and 3 bases separated the two germline ends. The CDR3 loop spans 12 amino acids. In nucleotides, the CDR3 is TGTGCCAGCAGTGTCTTGAACACTGAAGCTTTCTTT. Translation gives CASSVLNTEAFF.

This chain uses TRBV30 with TRBJ1-2; 9 positions match TRBD1. This CDR3 spans 14 amino acids. Germline lookup yields CDR1 GTSNPN and CDR2 SVGIG (reference sequence). After removal of 3 bases from V and 4 bases from J, the junction contained 6 bases not matched to a gene. The CDR3 bases are TGTGCCTGGAGGTCCGGGACAGGGTTCTATGGCTACACCTTC. It codes for CAWRSGTGFYGYTF.

This sequence joins TRBV19 and TRBJ2-2; TRBD2 agrees at 8 bases. V lost 5 bases, J lost 4 bases, and 6 bases stayed unmatched. The CDR3 has 15 amino acids. CDR1 is LNHDA and CDR2 is SQIVND in the germline V gene (reference sequence). DNA for the CDR3: TGTGCCAGTAGTTTAACCGGGAGGGTCACCGGGGAGCTGTTTTTT. Protein sequence: CASSLTGRVTGELFF.

This sequence joins TRBV15 and TRBJ2-2; D is undetermined. In germline, CDR1 is LNHNV, CDR2 YYDKDF (reference sequence). CDR3 length: 13 amino acids. The V gene lost 4 bases and the J gene lost 6 bases, with 9 bases spanning the gap. The CDR3 sequence is CATSTTGSGELFF. CDR3 nucleotide sequence: TGTGCCACCAGCACTACGGGTTCCGGGGAGCTGTTTTTT.

The V call is TRBV7-9, the J call TRBJ2-7, with TRBD1 identical over 7 bases. V shed 3 bases, J shed 3 bases, and the junction held 5 bases outside the gene matches. The CDR3 is 14 amino acids. CDR1 is SEHNR and CDR2 is FQNEAQ in the germline V gene (reference sequence). CDR3 sequence: CASSFDRANYEQYV. The CDR3 bases are TGTGCCAGCAGCTTTGACAGGGCGAACTACGAGCAGTACGTC.

This clone appeared once. The chain carries TRBV5-4 and TRBJ1-3, with 7 bases aligning to TRBD1. Germline values: CDR1 SGHNT, CDR2 YYREEE (reference sequence). V lost 2 bases to trimming and J lost 1 base; unmatched junction nucleotides: 6. This CDR3 has 16 amino acids. CDR3 coding DNA: TGTGCCAGCAGCTTCGACAGGGAAGCTTCTGGAAACACCATATATTTT. This gives the protein CASSFDREASGNTIYF. Together with reference TRBV5-4 and TRBJ1-3, the CDR3 gives the full variable domain: ETGVTQSPTHLIKTRGQQVTLRCSSQSGHNTVSWYQQALGQGPQFIFQYYREEENGRGNFPPRFSGLQFPNYSSELNVNALELDDSALYLCASSFDREASGNTIYFGEGSWLTVV.

The chain carries TRBV7-2 and TRBJ2-3, with D perhaps TRBD1 (6 bases). The germline V gene has CDR1 SGHTA and CDR2 FQGNSA. This CDR3 contains 12 residues. V shed 5 bases and J shed 7 bases, with 10 bases lying between them. The CDR3 sequence is CASSEGVYTQYF. CDR3 sequence (DNA): TGTGCCAGCAGCGAGGGGGTGTATACGCAGTATTTT. The complete variable domain, with remaining parts taken from reference TRBV7-2 and TRBJ2-3, reads GAGVSQSPSNKVTEKGKDVELRCDPISGHTALYWYRQSLGQGLEFLIYFQGNSAPDKSGLPSDRFSAERTGGSVSTLTIQRTQQEDSAVYLCASSEGVYTQYFGPGTRLTVL.

The rearrangement links TRBV5-1 to TRBJ2-7, with 9 bases matching TRBD2. Germline V CDR1 and CDR2: SGHRS, YFSETQ. The V segment lost 4 bases and the J segment 3 bases; nucleotides outside the gene matches: 5. The length of the CDR3 is 14 residues. The CDR3 bases are TGCGCCAGCAGCCCGGGTAGCGGGAGCTACGAGCAGTACTTC. As protein: CASSPGSGSYEQYF.

The chain recombines TRBV19 with TRBJ2-2, with D possibly matching TRBD1 (6 bases). The germline V gene has CDR1 LNHDA and CDR2 SQIVND (reference sequence). V lost 3 bases and J 6 bases, leaving 20 bases between the germline ends. This CDR3 has 17 amino acids. CDR3 coding DNA: TGTGCCAGTAGTATTTCAATTGGGCGACAGGCCCCCGGGGAGCTGTTTTTT. Encoded protein: CASSISIGRQAPGELFF.

The sample holds a few counts of this clone. The rearrangement joins TRBV5-1 to TRBJ2-7; TRBD1 aligns across 11 bases. Germline trimming cut 3 bases from V and 4 bases from J; bases unmatched to any gene: 3. Germline lookup yields CDR1 SGHRS and CDR2 YFSETQ. The CDR3 is 14 residues long. In DNA form, the CDR3 reads TGCGCCAGCAGCTCCGGGACAGGGGGTTACGAGCAGTACTTC. This translates into CASSSGTGGYEQYF.

The CDR3 reads CASSLGDSSRGMNTEAFF. The CDR3 DNA reads TGTGCCAGCAGCTTGGGGGACAGTTCCAGGGGGATGAACACTGAAGCTTTCTTT. The V gene is TRBV5-8, the J gene TRBJ1-1; 7 bases match TRBD1. CDR1 SGHTS and CDR2 YDEGEE come from the germline V gene. The J segment lost 0 bases and the V segment lost 0 bases, leaving 11 bases of the junction unmatched. This CDR3 comprises 18 residues.

The chain carries TRBV7-6 and TRBJ2-5, with unresolved D. Germline V CDR1 and CDR2: SGHVS, FNYEAQ. V was trimmed by 5 bases and J by 4 bases, leaving 11 bases between them. The CDR3 has 13 amino acids. CDR3 residues: CASSTRLLETQYF. The CDR3 bases are TGTGCCAGCAGCACCAGACTGCTAGAGACCCAGTACTTC.

The gene calls are TRBV2 and TRBJ1-2; 9 positions match TRBD1. The CDR3 length is 14 residues. In germline, CDR1 is SNHLY, CDR2 FYNNEI. The V segment lost 6 bases and the J segment 7 bases; nucleotides outside the gene matches: 9. CDR3 amino acids: CASRGPGQGSGYTF. CDR3 DNA sequence: TGTGCCAGCAGGGGCCCGGGACAGGGTTCTGGCTACACCTTC.

In its sample, this clone was seen a few times. The CDR3 spells CASTLGPSGSDEQFF. CDR3 nucleotide sequence: TGTGCCAGCACCTTGGGCCCTAGCGGGAGTGATGAGCAGTTCTTC. This chain joins TRBV7-6 and TRBJ2-1, with TRBD2 identical over 10 bases. CDR1 is SGHVS, CDR2 FNYEAQ, per germline. The length of the CDR3 is 15 residues. After removal of 7 bases from V and 8 bases from J, the junction contained 11 bases not matched to a gene.

The CDR3 reads CASTYLSGNTIYF. The CDR3 coding sequence is TGTGCCAGCACCTACCTCTCTGGAAACACCATATATTTT. The V and J genes are TRBV28 and TRBJ1-3; D is unclear. The CDR3 consists of 13 residues. V was clipped by 7 bases and J by 0 bases, with 7 bases between them. CDR1 and CDR2 from the germline V gene are MDHEN and SYDVKM.

This clone was detected only a few times. This chain connects TRBV7-9 to TRBJ1-1; 7 nucleotides align to TRBD1. The V and J ends lost 3 bases and 2 bases, in that order; junction bases with no gene match: 3. The CDR3 has 14 amino acids. Germline V gene sequence: CDR1 SEHNR, CDR2 FQNEAQ (reference sequence). This chain's CDR3 is CASSLGTANTEAFF. CDR3 nucleotides: TGTGCCAGCAGCTTGGGGACAGCTAACACTGAAGCTTTCTTT.

The V and J genes are TRBV3-1 (or the pseudogene TRBV3-2) and TRBJ2-7, with 7 bases matching TRBD1. The CDR3 spans 14 residues. From germline, CDR1 is LGHDT and CDR2 YNNKEL (reference sequence). The V segment lost 3 bases and the J segment 5 bases; nucleotides outside the gene matches: 7. In DNA, the CDR3 is TGTGCCAGCAGCCATCGACAGGGTCTGAACGAGCAGTACTTC. Translation gives CASSHRQGLNEQYF.

The rearrangement uses TRBV2 and TRBJ1-2, with a weak D call TRBD1 (5 bases). Germline lookup yields CDR1 SNHLY and CDR2 FYNNEI. The CDR3 contains 16 residues. With 6 bases removed from V and 3 bases from J, the gap between germline ends came to 20 bases. CDR3 in DNA: TGTGCCAGCAGCCCCACCCCACCCGGGGGATACTATGGCTACACCTTC. It encodes CASSPTPPGGYYGYTF.